This passage covers 31 T cell receptor beta chains from one sample sequenced in a study of blood T cells in healthy people across ages. Together with a sample-barcoded 5' primer, a J-beta primer mix was included in a second PCR lasting roughly 6 to 12 cycles. One entry per CDR3 protein results from TCRdb running MiXCR on the 5' RACE reads. The repertoire holds more than 1.4 million distinct CDR3 sequences, with roughly 40% as singletons. Sequencing was carried out using blood. The receptors shown here come from a woman aged 18 to 35 in good health.

The chain uses TRBV7-2 and TRBJ2-5, with 12 positions matching TRBD2. V was clipped by 5 bases and J by 11 bases; unmatched bases: 12. Germline V gene lookup returns CDR1 SGHTA and CDR2 FQGNSA. The CDR3 totals 15 residues. DNA for the CDR3: TGTGCCAGCAGCCTTTCTAGCGGGGGGGTGAGGGAGCAGTACTTC. Amino acids: CASSLSSGGVREQYF.

The sample holds a few counts of this clonotype. The J gene is TRBJ2-7, the V gene TRBV5-1; D uncertain. Germline V lookup: CDR1 SGHRS, CDR2 YFSETQ. Trimming cost V 4 bases and J 2 bases, with 13 bases left between them. The CDR3 length is 14 residues. The CDR3 loop is CASSPKDAPYEQYF. The CDR3 bases are TGCGCCAGCAGCCCCAAGGACGCCCCCTACGAGCAGTACTTC. The whole variable domain, remainder taken from reference TRBV5-1 and TRBJ2-7, is KAGVTQTPRYLIKTRGQQVTLSCSPISGHRSVSWYQQTPGQGLQFLFEYFSETQRNKGNFPGRFSGRQFSNSRSEMNVSTLELGDSALYLCASSPKDAPYEQYFGPGTRLTVT.

The chain uses TRBV19 and TRBJ2-5; D gene ambiguous. In germline, CDR1 is LNHDA, CDR2 SQIVND (reference sequence). There are 13 residues in the CDR3. V was shortened by 5 bases and J by 0 bases, with 7 bases between the two germline ends. Written as DNA, the CDR3 is TGTGCCAGTAGTCCGGACGACCAAGAGACCCAGTACTTC. It yields the protein CASSPDDQETQYF. Complete variable domain (other parts from reference TRBV19 and TRBJ2-5): DGGITQSPKYLFRKEGQNVTLSCEQNLNHDAMYWYRQDPGQGLRLIYYSQIVNDFQKGDIAEGYSVSREKKESFPLTVTSAQKNPTAFYLCASSPDDQETQYFGPGTRLLVL.

The chain recombines TRBV5-1 with TRBJ1-2; D perhaps matches TRBD1 (5 bases). Trimming shortened V by 4 bases and J by 3 bases, and 10 bases separated the two germline ends. Germline V gene sequence: CDR1 SGHRS, CDR2 YFSETQ. CDR3 length equals 13 residues. The CDR3 DNA reads TGCGCCAGCAGCGATCAGGGTGACTATGGCTACACCTTC. Protein sequence: CASSDQGDYGYTF.

The chain links TRBV3-1 to TRBJ2-4; D is ambiguous. Matching the DNA end better, TRBJ2-7 makes the J call doubtful. The CDR3 totals 14 residues. Germline values: CDR1 LGHDT, CDR2 YNNKEL (reference sequence). The CDR3 DNA reads as TGTGCCAGCAGCCAAGGGGCTGGGCTGAACGAGCAGTACTTC. This encodes CASSQGAGLNEQYF.

Comments on this clonotype: One end of the junction does not line up with germline, which may come from a read error. The rearrangement uses TRBV6-2 or TRBV6-3 and TRBJ1-6; tentatively, D is TRBD1 (5 bases). The CDR3 has 15 residues. The germline gives CDR1 MNHEY, CDR2 SVGEGT. CDR3: CASTAVGTSGSPPHF. The CDR3 DNA reads as TGTGCCAGCACCGCAGTCGGGACGTCAGGATCACCCCCCCACTTT.

V usage is TRBV10-3 and J usage is TRBJ1-6; D possibly corresponds to TRBD1 (5 bases). Between the trimmed V and J ends, which lost 2 bases and 2 bases, there was a span of 10 bases. CDR1 is ENHRY, CDR2 SYGVKD, per germline. This CDR3 is 16 amino acids long. Written as DNA, the CDR3 is TGTGCCATCAGTGAGCCTCAGGGAACCTATAATTCACCCCTCCACTTT. This translates into CAISEPQGTYNSPLHF.

In this sample, this clonotype turned up a few times. The chain links TRBV6-5 to TRBJ2-1; a weak D match, TRBD1 (5 bases). This CDR3 comprises 15 residues. Trimming took off 5 bases at V and 5 bases at J, with 16 bases between the two ends. CDR1 MNHEY and CDR2 SVGAGI come from the germline V gene. Here the CDR3 reads CASSPIGFRDNEQFF. The CDR3 nucleotides read TGTGCCAGCAGTCCGATAGGGTTCAGGGACAATGAGCAGTTCTTC.

This clonotype has just a few counts. The J gene is TRBJ1-2, the V gene TRBV30; D not resolved. Looked up from germline, CDR1 is GTSNPN and CDR2 is SVGIG (reference sequence). The CDR3 spans 13 residues. Trimming took 5 bases from V and 1 from J, leaving 11 bases between them. CDR3 sequence reads: CAWLRGFNYGYTF. The CDR3 DNA is TGTGCCTGGCTGCGCGGGTTTAACTATGGCTACACCTTC.

In this sample, this clonotype turned up many times. The chain has TRBV12-3 or TRBV12-4 and TRBJ2-3; unclear D gene. This CDR3 is built from 11 residues. V lost 8 bases and J 0 bases, leaving 3 bases between the germline ends. CDR3 residues: CASLSTDTQYF. The CDR3 region has the DNA TGTGCCAGCCTTAGCACAGATACGCAGTATTTT.

This chain links TRBV10-3 with TRBJ2-3; D not resolved. Germline-derived CDR1 and CDR2 are ENHRY and SYGVKD. The V and J ends lost 0 bases and 10 bases respectively, with 11 bases between them. CDR3 length: 13 residues. CDR3 in DNA: TGTGCCATCAGTGAGTCGACCCTAGAGCCGCAGTATTTT. The encoded protein is CAISESTLEPQYF.

As for this clonotype: A read error may produce the germline difference seen at one junction end. The chain has TRBV5-1 and TRBJ2-1; D is undetermined. The CDR3 covers 11 residues. The germline V gene has CDR1 SGHRS and CDR2 YFSETQ. CDR3 sequence: CASSFDNGQFF. CDR3 nucleotides: TGCGCCAGCAGCTTCGACAATGGGCAGTTCTTC.

The chain has TRBV27 and TRBJ1-6, with a tentative D call TRBD1 (5 bases). There are 16 residues in the CDR3. V was shortened by 5 bases and J by 6 bases, with 17 bases between the two germline ends. Germline CDR1 and CDR2: MNHEY and SMNVEV (reference sequence). Here the CDR3 reads CASSQAVLRVNSPLHF. The CDR3 coding sequence is TGTGCCAGCAGTCAGGCTGTCCTCAGGGTTAATTCACCCCTCCACTTT.

This clonotype was detected a few times. V and J are TRBV20-1 and TRBJ2-7, with 7 bases matching TRBD2. CDR3 length equals 12 residues. Germline trimming cut 7 bases from V and 3 bases from J; bases unmatched to any gene: 6. CDR1 and CDR2 (germline): DFQATT, SNEGSKA (reference sequence). The chain's CDR3 is CSERRGNYEQYF. The CDR3 DNA is TGCAGTGAGAGGCGGGGGAACTACGAGCAGTACTTC.

The gene calls are TRBV2 and TRBJ2-2; D may be TRBD2 (6 bases). Trimming cost V 6 bases and J 4 bases, with 12 bases left between them. Germline assignment: CDR1 SNHLY and CDR2 FYNNEI. CDR3 length: 14 residues. CDR3 sequence reads: CASSGDSGTGELFF. The CDR3 nucleotides read TGTGCCAGCAGCGGGGACTCCGGCACCGGGGAGCTGTTTTTT.

In this sample, this clonotype turned up a few times. In DNA form, the CDR3 reads TGTGCCAGCAGCCAAAAAATCAAGAACACCGGGGAGCTGTTTTTT. The encoded protein is CASSQKIKNTGELFF. This chain uses TRBV3-1 with TRBJ2-2, with no clear D. There are 15 residues in the CDR3. The ends were cut back, 2 bases at V and 1 base at J, with 8 bases in the middle. Germline loops: CDR1 LGHDT, CDR2 YNNKEL (reference sequence).

This chain uses TRBV5-1 with TRBJ2-5, with 11 bases that match TRBD2. Looked up from germline, CDR1 is SGHRS and CDR2 is YFSETQ. This CDR3 spans 15 amino acids. The junction had 6 bases not matched to a gene; V was cut back by 3 bases and J by 5 bases. This CDR3 is CASSSSGRFWETQYF. The CDR3 bases are TGCGCCAGCAGCTCTAGCGGGAGGTTTTGGGAGACCCAGTACTTC.

The chain couples TRBV27 to TRBJ2-4; 9 bases agree with TRBD2. There are 13 residues in the CDR3. Germline CDR1 is MNHEY and CDR2 is SMNVEV (reference sequence). V was pared by 9 bases and J by 8 bases, with 8 bases of the junction left unmatched. The CDR3 spells CASSRGGRDIQYF. CDR3 bases: TGTGCCAGTAGCAGGGGCGGGAGGGACATTCAGTACTTC.

This rearrangement joins TRBV5-1 to TRBJ1-2; 8 bases are a match to TRBD1. V was clipped by 0 bases and J by 3 bases; unmatched bases: 7. The CDR3 is made up of 16 amino acids. Germline V gives CDR1 SGHRS, CDR2 YFSETQ. The CDR3 reads CASSLDPGQGHYGYTF. The CDR3 DNA is TGCGCCAGCAGCTTGGATCCAGGACAGGGTCACTATGGCTACACCTTC.

This sequence joins TRBV12-3 or TRBV12-4 and TRBJ1-2; TRBD1 matches 7 bases. The CDR3 extends over 14 amino acids. With V trimmed by 2 bases and J by 6 bases, 6 bases remained unmatched. The CDR3 here is CASSLRRGPNGYTF. CDR3 sequence (DNA): TGTGCCAGCAGTTTAAGAAGGGGGCCCAATGGCTACACCTTC.

In the case of this clonotype: With a much larger clone just one base away, this may be a read error. The chain joins TRBV2 to TRBJ2-7; 11 bases agree with TRBD2. With V trimmed by 6 bases and J by 3 bases, 10 bases remained unmatched. Germline-derived CDR1 and CDR2 are SNHLY and FYNNEI. The CDR3 is 16 residues long. CDR3 protein: CASSGGTSGVLYEQYF. Here the CDR3 DNA reads TGTGCCAGCAGCGGCGGGACTAGCGGAGTCCTCTACGAGCAGTACTTC.

The genes are TRBV20-1 and TRBJ2-7; 9 bases fit TRBD1. The CDR3 extends over 14 amino acids. J lost 4 bases, V lost 5 bases, and 9 bases had no gene match. Germline values: CDR1 DFQATT, CDR2 SNEGSKA (reference sequence). CDR3 amino acids: CSALQGALFYEQYF. The CDR3 DNA is TGCAGTGCTTTACAGGGGGCGCTTTTTTACGAGCAGTACTTC.

The V call is TRBV11-2, the J call TRBJ1-4; possible D gene TRBD1, 5 bases. There are 18 residues in the CDR3. Per the germline V gene, CDR1 is SGHAT and CDR2 is FQNNGV. Deletions cut 0 bases from V and 8 bases from J, with 22 bases between. CDR3 in DNA: TGTGCCAGCAGCTTAGATGTGGTGGGGCCAGGGTTGGGAGAAAAACTGTTTTTT. This translates into CASSLDVVGPGLGEKLFF.

Many counts were recorded for this clonotype. This chain uses TRBV29-1 with TRBJ1-2, with a possible D match to TRBD1 (5 bases). V shed 6 bases and J shed 4 bases, with 12 bases lying between them. This CDR3 is 12 amino acids long. Germline V gives CDR1 SQVTM, CDR2 ANQGSEA. CDR3 coding DNA: TGCAGCGTGGTCAGGGAGACCTATGGCTACACCTTC. This encodes CSVVRETYGYTF. The complete variable domain, with remaining parts taken from reference TRBV29-1 and TRBJ1-2, reads SAVISQKPSRDICQRGTSLTIQCQVDSQVTMMFWYRQQPGQSLTLIATANQGSEATYESGFVIDKFPISRPNLTFSTLTVSNMSPEDSSIYLCSVVRETYGYTFGSGTRLTVV.

The chain combines TRBV7-9 with TRBJ1-4, with 11 nucleotides matching TRBD1. V lost 4 bases and J lost 8; bases outside the gene matches: 3. CDR3 length: 14 amino acids. The germline V gene has CDR1 SEHNR and CDR2 FQNEAQ (reference sequence). CDR3 residues: CASSSRDRGEKLFF. As DNA, the CDR3 is TGTGCCAGCAGCTCCCGGGACAGGGGGGAAAAACTGTTTTTT.

This chain links TRBV6-1 with TRBJ2-5, with unresolved D. Trimming took 2 bases from V and 5 from J, leaving 6 bases between them. CDR3 length equals 12 residues. Looked up from germline, CDR1 is MNHNS and CDR2 is SASEGT. The chain's CDR3 is CASSELWETQYF. CDR3 bases: TGTGCCAGCAGTGAATTATGGGAGACCCAGTACTTC.

This clonotype showed up just a few times. The chain couples TRBV20-1 to TRBJ1-5; possibly TRBD1 for D (5 bases). In germline, CDR1 is DFQATT, CDR2 SNEGSKA (reference sequence). The CDR3 is 13 residues long. Deletions cut 5 bases from V and 4 bases from J, with 12 bases between. Here the CDR3 reads CSAFSGQNQPQHF. The CDR3 DNA is TGCAGTGCTTTCTCGGGGCAAAATCAGCCCCAGCATTTT.

The rearrangement joins TRBV29-1 to TRBJ2-1; possibly TRBD1 or TRBD2 for D (5 bases each). This CDR3 comprises 14 residues. CDR1 and CDR2 (germline): SQVTM, ANQGSEA. V lost 7 bases, J lost 0 bases, and 13 bases lay in between. CDR3 residues: CSAEGTYSYNEQFF. In DNA form, the CDR3 reads TGCAGCGCTGAGGGGACCTACTCCTACAATGAGCAGTTCTTC.

V is TRBV6-5 and J is TRBJ2-3; no definite D call. V was cut by 1 base and J by 5 bases, with 13 bases left in between. This CDR3 comprises 15 residues. CDR1 and CDR2 (germline): MNHEY, SVGAGI. CDR3 nucleotides: TGTGCCAGCAGTTACTTGGGCAGCCATGGAGATACGCAGTATTTT. Amino acid sequence: CASSYLGSHGDTQYF.

This clonotype was seen once. The chain recombines TRBV30 with TRBJ2-1; D is unresolved. V lost 2 bases and J lost 6, with 8 bases in between. Germline V gene data show CDR1 as GTSNPN and CDR2 as SVGIG (reference sequence). The CDR3 length is 12 residues. The CDR3 nucleotides are TGTGCCTGGAGTAGTGGGGTCAATGAGCAGTTCTTC. Its translation is CAWSSGVNEQFF.

The V gene is TRBV20-1, the J gene TRBJ2-5; 10 nucleotides line up with TRBD2. Per the germline V gene, CDR1 is DFQATT and CDR2 is SNEGSKA (reference sequence). The CDR3 extends over 16 amino acids. Trimming at V came to 0 bases and at J to 4 bases, leaving 8 bases not matched to a gene. The CDR3 region has the DNA TGCAGTGCTAGAGATAGCGGGAGGCCCCCCGTAGAGACCCAGTACTTC. Encoded protein: CSARDSGRPPVETQYF.